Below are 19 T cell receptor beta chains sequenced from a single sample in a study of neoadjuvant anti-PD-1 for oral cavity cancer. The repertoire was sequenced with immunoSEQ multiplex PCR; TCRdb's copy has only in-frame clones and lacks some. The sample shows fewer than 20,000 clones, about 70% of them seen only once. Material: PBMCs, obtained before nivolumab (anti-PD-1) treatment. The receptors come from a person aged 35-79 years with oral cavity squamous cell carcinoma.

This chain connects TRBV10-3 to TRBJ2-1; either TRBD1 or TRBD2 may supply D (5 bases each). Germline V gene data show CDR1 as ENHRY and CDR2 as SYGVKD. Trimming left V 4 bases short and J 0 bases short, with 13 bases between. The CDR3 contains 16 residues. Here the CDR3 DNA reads TGTGCCATCAGTGCTTCCGGGGCGAGCTCCTACAATGAGCAGTTCTTC. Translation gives CAISASGASSYNEQFF.

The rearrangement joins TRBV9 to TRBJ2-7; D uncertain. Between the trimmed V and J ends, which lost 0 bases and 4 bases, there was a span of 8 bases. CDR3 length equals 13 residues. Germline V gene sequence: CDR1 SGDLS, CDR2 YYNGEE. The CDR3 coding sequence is TGTGCCAGCAGCGTAGCCTCGCTGTACGAGCAGTACTTC. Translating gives CASSVASLYEQYF.

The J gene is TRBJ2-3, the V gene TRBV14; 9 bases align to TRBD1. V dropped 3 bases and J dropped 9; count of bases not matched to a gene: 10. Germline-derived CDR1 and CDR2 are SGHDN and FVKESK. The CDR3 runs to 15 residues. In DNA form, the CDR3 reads TGTGCCAGCAGCCAGCGGACAGGGGACCCCTTAACGCAGTATTTT. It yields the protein CASSQRTGDPLTQYF.

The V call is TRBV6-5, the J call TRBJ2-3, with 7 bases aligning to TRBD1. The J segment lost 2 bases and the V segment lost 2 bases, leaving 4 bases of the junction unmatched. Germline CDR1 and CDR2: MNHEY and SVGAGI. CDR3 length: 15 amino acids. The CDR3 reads CASSYRGPDTDTQYF. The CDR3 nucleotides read TGTGCCAGCAGTTACAGGGGGCCGGACACAGATACGCAGTATTTT.

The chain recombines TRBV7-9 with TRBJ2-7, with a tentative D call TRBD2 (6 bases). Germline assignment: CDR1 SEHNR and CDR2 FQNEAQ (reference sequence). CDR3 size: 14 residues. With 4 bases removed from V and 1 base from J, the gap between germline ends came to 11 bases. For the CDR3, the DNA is TGTGCCAGCAGCTCCCGGGACTGGTCCTACGAGCAGTACTTC. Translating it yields CASSSRDWSYEQYF.

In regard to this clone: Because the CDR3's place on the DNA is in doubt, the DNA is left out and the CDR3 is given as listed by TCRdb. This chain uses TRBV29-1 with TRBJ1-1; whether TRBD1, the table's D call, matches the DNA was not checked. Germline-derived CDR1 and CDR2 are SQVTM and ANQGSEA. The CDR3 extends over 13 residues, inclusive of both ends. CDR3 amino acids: CSVVGTGAVGTFF.

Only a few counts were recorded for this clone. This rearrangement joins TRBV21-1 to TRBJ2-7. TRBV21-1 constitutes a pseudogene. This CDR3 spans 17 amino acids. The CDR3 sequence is CASSKEGNLGKNYEQYF. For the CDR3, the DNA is TGTGCCAGCAGCAAAGAGGGAAATTTAGGCAAGAACTACGAGCAGTACTTC.

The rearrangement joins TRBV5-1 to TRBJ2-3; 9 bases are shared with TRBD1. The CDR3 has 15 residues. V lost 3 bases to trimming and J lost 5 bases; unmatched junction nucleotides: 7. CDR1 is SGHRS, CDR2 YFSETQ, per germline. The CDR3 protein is CASSSGTGKGDTQYF. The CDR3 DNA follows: TGCGCCAGCAGCTCCGGGACAGGGAAGGGAGATACGCAGTATTTT. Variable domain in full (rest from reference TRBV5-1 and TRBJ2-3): KAGVTQTPRYLIKTRGQQVTLSCSPISGHRSVSWYQQTPGQGLQFLFEYFSETQRNKGNFPGRFSGRQFSNSRSEMNVSTLELGDSALYLCASSSGTGKGDTQYFGPGTRLTVL.

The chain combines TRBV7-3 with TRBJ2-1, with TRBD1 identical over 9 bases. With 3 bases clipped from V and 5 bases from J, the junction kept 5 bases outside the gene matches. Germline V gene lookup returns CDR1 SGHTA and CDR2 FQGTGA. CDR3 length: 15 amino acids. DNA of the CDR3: TGTGCCAGCAGCTTGACAGGGGGTGAAAACAATGAGCAGTTCTTC. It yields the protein CASSLTGGENNEQFF.

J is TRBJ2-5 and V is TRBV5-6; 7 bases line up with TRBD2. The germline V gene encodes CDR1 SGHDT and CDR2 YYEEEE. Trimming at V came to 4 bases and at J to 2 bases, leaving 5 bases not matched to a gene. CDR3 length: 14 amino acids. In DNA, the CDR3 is TGTGCCAGCAGCGCCCAGGGAGGGCAAGAGACCCAGTACTTC. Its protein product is CASSAQGGQETQYF.

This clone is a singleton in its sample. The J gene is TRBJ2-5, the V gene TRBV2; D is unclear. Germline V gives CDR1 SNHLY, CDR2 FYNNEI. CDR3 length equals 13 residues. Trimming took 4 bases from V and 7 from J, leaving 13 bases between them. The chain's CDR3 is CASSGPASGTQYF. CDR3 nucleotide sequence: TGTGCCAGCAGTGGTCCGGCGTCCGGGACCCAGTACTTC.

CDR3 nucleotide sequence: TGCAGCGTTGGGGGAGAGGGGGCTTCCTACAATGAGCAGTTCTTC. Its translation: CSVGGEGASYNEQFF. V and J are TRBV29-1 and TRBJ2-1, with 7 bases that match TRBD1. Trimming took 4 bases from V and 1 from J; bases not matched to a gene: 7. The CDR3 runs 15 residues. CDR1 and CDR2 from the germline V gene are SQVTM and ANQGSEA.

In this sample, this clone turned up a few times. The CDR3 nucleotides are TGTGCCAGCAGAAGCACCGGGACAGGGCGTGAGACCCAGTACTTC. This translates into CASRSTGTGRETQYF. The chain couples TRBV5-4 to TRBJ2-5; 9 positions agree with TRBD1. Germline CDR1 reads SGHNT; CDR2 reads YYREEE (reference sequence). CDR3 size: 15 residues. V shed 5 bases and J 5 bases; nucleotides not matched to a gene: 10.

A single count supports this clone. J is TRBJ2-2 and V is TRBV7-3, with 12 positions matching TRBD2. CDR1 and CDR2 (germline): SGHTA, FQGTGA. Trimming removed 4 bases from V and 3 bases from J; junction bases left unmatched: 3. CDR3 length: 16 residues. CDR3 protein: CASSSSGRAYTGELFF. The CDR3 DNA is TGTGCCAGCAGCTCTAGCGGGAGGGCCTACACCGGGGAGCTGTTTTTT.

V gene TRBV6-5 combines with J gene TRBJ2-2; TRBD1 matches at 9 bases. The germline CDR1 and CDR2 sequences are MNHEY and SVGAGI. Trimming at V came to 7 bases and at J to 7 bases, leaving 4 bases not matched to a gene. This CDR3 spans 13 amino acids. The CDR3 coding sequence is TGTGCCAGCACTACAGGGGGCGGCGGGGAGCTGTTTTTT. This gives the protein CASTTGGGGELFF.

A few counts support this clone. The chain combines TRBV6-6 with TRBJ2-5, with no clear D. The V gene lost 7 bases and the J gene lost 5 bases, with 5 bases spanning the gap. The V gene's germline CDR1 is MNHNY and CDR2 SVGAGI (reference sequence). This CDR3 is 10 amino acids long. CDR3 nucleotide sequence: TGTGCCAGCAAGGGCGAGACCCAGTACTTC. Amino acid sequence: CASKGETQYF.

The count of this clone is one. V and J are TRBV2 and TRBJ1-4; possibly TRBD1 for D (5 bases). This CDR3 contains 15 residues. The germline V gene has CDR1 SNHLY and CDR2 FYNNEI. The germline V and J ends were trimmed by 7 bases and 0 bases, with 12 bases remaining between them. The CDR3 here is CASTRGQSTNEKLFF. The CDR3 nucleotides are TGTGCCAGCACGAGGGGCCAGTCAACTAATGAAAAACTGTTTTTT.

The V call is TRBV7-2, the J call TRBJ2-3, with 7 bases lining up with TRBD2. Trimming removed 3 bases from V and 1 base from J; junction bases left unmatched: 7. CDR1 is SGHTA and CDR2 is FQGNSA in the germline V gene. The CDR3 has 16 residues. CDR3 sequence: CASSLGGPRGTDTQYF. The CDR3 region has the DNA TGTGCCAGCAGCTTGGGAGGGCCTAGGGGCACAGATACGCAGTATTTT.

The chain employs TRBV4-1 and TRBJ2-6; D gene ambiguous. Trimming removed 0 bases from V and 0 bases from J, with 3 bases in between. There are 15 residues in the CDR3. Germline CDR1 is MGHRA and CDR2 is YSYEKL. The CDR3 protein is CASSQEHSGANVLTF. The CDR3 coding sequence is TGCGCCAGCAGCCAAGAGCACTCTGGGGCCAACGTCCTGACTTTC.